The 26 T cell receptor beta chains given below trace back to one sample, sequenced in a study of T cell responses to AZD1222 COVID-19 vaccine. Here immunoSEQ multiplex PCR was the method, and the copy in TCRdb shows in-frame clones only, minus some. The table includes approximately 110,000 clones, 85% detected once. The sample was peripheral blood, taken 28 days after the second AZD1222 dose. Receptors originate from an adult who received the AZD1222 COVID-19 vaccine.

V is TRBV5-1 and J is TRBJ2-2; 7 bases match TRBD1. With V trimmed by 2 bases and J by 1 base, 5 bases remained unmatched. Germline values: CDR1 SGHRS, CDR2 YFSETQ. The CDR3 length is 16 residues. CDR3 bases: TGCGCCAGCAGCTTAAGCCGGGACAGGAACACCGGGGAGCTGTTTTTT. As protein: CASSLSRDRNTGELFF.

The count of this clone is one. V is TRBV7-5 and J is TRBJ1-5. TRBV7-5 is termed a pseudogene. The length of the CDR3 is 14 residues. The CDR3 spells CARTTPPLGQPQHF. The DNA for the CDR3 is TGTGCCAGAACCACCCCGCCGTTGGGTCAGCCCCAGCATTTT.

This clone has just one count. CDR3 protein: CASKTSGGKTNTGELFF. The DNA for the CDR3 is TGTGCCAGCAAAACTAGCGGGGGCAAAACGAACACCGGGGAGCTGTTTTTT. The chain couples TRBV28 to TRBJ2-2, with 11 positions matching TRBD2. Germline V CDR1 and CDR2: MDHEN, SYDVKM. This CDR3 region has 17 residues. J was trimmed by 0 bases and V by 7 bases; bases with no gene match: 7.

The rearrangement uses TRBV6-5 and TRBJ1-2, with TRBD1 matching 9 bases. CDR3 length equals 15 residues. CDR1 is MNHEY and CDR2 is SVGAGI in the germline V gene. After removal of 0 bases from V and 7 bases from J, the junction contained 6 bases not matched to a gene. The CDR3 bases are TGTGCCAGCAGTTACTCCGGCACAGGGGGCTTTGGCTACACCTTC. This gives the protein CASSYSGTGGFGYTF.

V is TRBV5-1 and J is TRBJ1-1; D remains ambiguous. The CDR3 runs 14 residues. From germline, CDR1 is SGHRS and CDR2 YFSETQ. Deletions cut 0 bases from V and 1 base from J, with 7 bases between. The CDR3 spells CASSLGAPNTEAFF. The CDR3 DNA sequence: TGCGCCAGCAGCTTGGGGGCCCCGAACACTGAAGCTTTCTTT.

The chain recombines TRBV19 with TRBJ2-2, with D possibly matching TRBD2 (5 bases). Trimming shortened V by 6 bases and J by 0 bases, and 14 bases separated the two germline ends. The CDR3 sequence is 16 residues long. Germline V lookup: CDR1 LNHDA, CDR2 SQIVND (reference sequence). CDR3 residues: CASSGWTAANTGELFF. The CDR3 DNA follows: TGTGCCAGTAGCGGCTGGACTGCCGCGAACACCGGGGAGCTGTTTTTT.

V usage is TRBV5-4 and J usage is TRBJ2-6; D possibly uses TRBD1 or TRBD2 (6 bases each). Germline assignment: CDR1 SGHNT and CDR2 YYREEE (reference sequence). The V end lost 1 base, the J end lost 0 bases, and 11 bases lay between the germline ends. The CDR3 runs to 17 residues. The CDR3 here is CASSLTGGLSGANVLTF. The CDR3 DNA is TGTGCCAGCAGCTTGACCGGGGGCCTCTCTGGGGCCAACGTCCTGACTTTC.

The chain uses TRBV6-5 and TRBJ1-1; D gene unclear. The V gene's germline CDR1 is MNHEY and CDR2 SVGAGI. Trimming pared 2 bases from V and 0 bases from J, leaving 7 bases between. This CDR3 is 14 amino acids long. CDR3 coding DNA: TGTGCCAGCAGTTACGGGGAAATGAACACTGAAGCTTTCTTT. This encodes CASSYGEMNTEAFF.

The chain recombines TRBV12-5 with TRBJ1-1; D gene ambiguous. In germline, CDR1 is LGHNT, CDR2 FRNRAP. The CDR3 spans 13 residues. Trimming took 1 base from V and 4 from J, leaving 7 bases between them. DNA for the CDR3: TGTGCTAGTGGTTTGGACGGGGTCACTGAAGCTTTCTTT. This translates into CASGLDGVTEAFF.

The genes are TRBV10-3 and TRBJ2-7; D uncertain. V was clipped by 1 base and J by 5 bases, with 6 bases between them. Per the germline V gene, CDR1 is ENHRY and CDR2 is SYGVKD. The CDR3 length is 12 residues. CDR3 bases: TGTGCCATCAGTGAGTTTGAGGACGAGCAGTACTTC. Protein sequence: CAISEFEDEQYF.

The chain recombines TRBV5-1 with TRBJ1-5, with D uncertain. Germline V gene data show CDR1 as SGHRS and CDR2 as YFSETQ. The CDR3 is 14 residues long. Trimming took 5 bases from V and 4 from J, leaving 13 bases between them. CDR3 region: CASRREGWNQPQHF. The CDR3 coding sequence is TGCGCCAGCAGAAGAGAGGGATGGAATCAGCCCCAGCATTTT.

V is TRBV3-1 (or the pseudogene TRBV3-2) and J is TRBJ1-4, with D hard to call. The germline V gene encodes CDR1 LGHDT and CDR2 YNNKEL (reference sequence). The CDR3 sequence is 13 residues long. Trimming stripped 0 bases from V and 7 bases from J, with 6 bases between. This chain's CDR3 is CASSQEYGEKLFF. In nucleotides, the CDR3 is TGTGCCAGCAGCCAAGAGTACGGTGAAAAACTGTTTTTT.

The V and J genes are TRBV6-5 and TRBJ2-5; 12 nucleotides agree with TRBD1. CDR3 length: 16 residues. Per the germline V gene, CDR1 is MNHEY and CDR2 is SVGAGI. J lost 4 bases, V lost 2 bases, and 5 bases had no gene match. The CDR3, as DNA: TGTGCCAGCAGTTACGAGGGACAGGGGGCGGGAGAGACCCAGTACTTC. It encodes CASSYEGQGAGETQYF.

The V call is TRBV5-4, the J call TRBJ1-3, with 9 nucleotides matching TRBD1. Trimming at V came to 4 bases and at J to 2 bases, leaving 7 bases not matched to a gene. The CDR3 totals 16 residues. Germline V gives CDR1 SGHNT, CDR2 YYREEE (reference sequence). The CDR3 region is CASSQGTGWAGNTIYF. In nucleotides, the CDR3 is TGTGCCAGCAGCCAAGGGACAGGGTGGGCTGGAAACACCATATATTTT.

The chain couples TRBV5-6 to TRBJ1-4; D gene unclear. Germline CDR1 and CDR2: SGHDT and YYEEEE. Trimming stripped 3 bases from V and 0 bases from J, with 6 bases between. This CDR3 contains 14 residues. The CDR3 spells CASSSRATNEKLFF. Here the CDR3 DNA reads TGTGCCAGCAGCTCCCGTGCAACTAATGAAAAACTGTTTTTT. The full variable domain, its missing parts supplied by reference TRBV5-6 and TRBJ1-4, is DAGVTQSPTHLIKTRGQQVTLRCSPKSGHDTVSWYQQALGQGPQFIFQYYEEEERQRGNFPDRFSGHQFPNYSSELNVNALLLGDSALYLCASSSRATNEKLFFGSGTQLSVL.

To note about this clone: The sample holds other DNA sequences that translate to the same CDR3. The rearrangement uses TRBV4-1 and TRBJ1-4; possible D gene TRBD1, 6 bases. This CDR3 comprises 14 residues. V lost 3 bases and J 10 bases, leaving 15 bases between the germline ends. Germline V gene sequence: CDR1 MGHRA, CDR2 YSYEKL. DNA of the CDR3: TGCGCCAGCAGCCAGGTTCAGGGGCTAGGAAAACTGTTTTTT. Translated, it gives CASSQVQGLGKLFF.

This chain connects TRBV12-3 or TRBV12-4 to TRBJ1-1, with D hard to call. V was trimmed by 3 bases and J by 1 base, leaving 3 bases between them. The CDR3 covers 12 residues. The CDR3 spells CASSFKNTEAFF. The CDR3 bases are TGTGCCAGCAGTTTCAAGAACACTGAAGCTTTCTTT.

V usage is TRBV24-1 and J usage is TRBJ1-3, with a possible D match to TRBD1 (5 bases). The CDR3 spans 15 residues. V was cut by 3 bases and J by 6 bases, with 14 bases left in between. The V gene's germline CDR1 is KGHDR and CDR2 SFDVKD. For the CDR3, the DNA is TGTGCCACCAGTGATACCGGACGGGGCGAAAACACCATATATTTT. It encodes CATSDTGRGENTIYF.

The CDR3, as DNA: TGTGCCAGCAGCCAAGAAGGAGGAGCGGGGTCCTACCAAGAGACCCAGTACTTC. Residues: CASSQEGGAGSYQETQYF. The chain couples TRBV3-1 (or the pseudogene TRBV3-2) to TRBJ2-5; 7 positions agree with TRBD2. This CDR3 spans 18 amino acids. Germline CDR1 LGHDT, CDR2 YNNKEL (reference sequence). Germline trimming cut 0 bases from V and 0 bases from J; bases unmatched to any gene: 10.

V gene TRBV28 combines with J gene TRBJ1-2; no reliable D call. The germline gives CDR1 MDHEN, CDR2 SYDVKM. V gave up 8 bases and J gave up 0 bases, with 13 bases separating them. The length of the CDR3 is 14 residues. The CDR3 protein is CASRGHTTNYGYTF. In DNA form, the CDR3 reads TGTGCCAGCCGTGGTCATACTACTAACTATGGCTACACCTTC.

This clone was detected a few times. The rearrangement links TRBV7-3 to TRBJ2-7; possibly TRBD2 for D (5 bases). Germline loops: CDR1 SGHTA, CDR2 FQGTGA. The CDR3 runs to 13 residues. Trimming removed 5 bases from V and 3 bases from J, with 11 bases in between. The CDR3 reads CASSPGEGYEQYF. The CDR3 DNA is TGTGCCAGCAGCCCAGGCGAGGGCTACGAGCAGTACTTC.

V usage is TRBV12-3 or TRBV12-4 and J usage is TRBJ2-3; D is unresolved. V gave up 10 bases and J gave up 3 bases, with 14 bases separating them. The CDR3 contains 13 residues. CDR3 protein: CATRTGVTDTQYF. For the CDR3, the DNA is TGTGCCACCAGAACTGGGGTTACAGATACGCAGTATTTT.

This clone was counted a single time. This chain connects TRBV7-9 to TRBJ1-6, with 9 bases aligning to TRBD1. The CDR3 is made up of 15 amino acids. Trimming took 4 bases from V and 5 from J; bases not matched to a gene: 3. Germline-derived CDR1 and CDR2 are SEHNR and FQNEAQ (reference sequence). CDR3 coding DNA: TGTGCCAGCAGCTCCAGGACAGGGGATAATTCACCCCTCCACTTT. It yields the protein CASSSRTGDNSPLHF.

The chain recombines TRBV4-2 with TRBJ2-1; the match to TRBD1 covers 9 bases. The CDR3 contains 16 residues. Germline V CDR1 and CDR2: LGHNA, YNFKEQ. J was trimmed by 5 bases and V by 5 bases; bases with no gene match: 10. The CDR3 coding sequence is TGTGCCAGCAGCGCAGCCCTCCGGGACAGGGACAATGAGCAGTTCTTC. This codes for CASSAALRDRDNEQFF.

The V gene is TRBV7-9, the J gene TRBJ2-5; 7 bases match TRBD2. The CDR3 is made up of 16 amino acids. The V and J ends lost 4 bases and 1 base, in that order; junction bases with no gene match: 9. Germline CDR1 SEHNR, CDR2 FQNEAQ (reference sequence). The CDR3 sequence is CASSSSIAGRQETQYF. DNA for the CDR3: TGTGCCAGCAGCTCCAGCATAGCGGGTCGCCAAGAGACCCAGTACTTC.

This CDR3 reads CASRQTGDSKGAYGYTF. Here the CDR3 DNA reads TGTGCCAGCAGACAAACGGGAGACAGCAAAGGCGCCTATGGCTACACCTTC. The V and J genes are TRBV25-1 and TRBJ1-2; TRBD1 is a possible D gene (5 bases). Trimming took 6 bases from V and 4 from J, leaving 24 bases between them. The CDR3 runs to 17 residues. Germline V CDR1 and CDR2: MGHDK, SYGVNS.